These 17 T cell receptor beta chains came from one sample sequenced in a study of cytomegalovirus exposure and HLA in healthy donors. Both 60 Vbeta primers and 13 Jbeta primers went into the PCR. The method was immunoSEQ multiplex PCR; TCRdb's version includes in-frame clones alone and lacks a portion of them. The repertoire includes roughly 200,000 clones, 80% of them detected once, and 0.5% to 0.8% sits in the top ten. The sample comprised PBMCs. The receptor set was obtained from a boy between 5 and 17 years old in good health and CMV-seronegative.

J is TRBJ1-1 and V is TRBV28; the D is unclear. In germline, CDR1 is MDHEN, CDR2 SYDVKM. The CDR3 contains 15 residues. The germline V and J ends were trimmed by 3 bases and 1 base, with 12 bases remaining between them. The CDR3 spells CASSLEPRRNTEAFF. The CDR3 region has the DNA TGTGCCAGCAGTTTGGAACCGAGGAGGAACACTGAAGCTTTCTTT.

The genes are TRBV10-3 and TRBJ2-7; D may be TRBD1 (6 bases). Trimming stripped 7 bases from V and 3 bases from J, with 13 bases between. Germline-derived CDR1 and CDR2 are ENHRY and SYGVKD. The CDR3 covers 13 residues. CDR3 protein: CAIMDSTLYEQYF. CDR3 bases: TGTGCCATCATGGACAGCACTCTCTACGAGCAGTACTTC.

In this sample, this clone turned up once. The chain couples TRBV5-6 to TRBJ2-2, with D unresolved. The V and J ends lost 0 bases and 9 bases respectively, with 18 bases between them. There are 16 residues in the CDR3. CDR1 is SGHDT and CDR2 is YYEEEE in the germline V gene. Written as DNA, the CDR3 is TGTGCCAGCAGCTTGGCACAGACCAACCGATTCCGGGAGCTGTTTTTT. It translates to CASSLAQTNRFRELFF.

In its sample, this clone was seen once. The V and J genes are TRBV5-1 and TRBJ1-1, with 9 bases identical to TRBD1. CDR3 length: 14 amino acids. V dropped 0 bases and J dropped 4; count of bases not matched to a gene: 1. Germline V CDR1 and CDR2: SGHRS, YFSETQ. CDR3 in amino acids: CASSLGQGVTEAFF. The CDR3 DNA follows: TGCGCCAGCAGCTTGGGACAGGGGGTCACTGAAGCTTTCTTT. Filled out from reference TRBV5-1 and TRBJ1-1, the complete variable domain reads KAGVTQTPRYLIKTRGQQVTLSCSPISGHRSVSWYQQTPGQGLQFLFEYFSETQRNKGNFPGRFSGRQFSNSRSEMNVSTLELGDSALYLCASSLGQGVTEAFFGQGTRLTVV.

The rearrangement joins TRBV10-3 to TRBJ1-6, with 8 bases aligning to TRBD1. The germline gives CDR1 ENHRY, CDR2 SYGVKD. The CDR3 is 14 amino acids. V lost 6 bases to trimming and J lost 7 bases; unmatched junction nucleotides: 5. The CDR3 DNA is TGTGCCATCAGCAATACAGGGGGGAATTCACCCCTCCACTTT. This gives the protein CAISNTGGNSPLHF.

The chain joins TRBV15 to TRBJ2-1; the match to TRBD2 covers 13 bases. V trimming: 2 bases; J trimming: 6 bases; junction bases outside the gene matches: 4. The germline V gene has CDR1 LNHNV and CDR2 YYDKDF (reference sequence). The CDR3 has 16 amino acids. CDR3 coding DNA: TGTGCCACCAGCAGAAGCGGACTAGCGGGAGTCAATGAGCAGTTCTTC. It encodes CATSRSGLAGVNEQFF.

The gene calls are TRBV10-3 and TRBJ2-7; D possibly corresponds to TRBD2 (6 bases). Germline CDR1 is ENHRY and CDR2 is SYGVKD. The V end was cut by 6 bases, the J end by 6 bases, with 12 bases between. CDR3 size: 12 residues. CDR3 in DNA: TGTGCCATCAGGGGGACTGCCGGCGAGCAGTACTTC. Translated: CAIRGTAGEQYF.

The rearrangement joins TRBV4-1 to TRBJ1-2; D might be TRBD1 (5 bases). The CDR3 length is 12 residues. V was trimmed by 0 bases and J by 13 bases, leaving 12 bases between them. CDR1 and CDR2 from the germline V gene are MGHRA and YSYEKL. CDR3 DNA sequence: TGCGCCAGCAGCCAAGAAACAGGTTTAGGCACCTTC. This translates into CASSQETGLGTF.

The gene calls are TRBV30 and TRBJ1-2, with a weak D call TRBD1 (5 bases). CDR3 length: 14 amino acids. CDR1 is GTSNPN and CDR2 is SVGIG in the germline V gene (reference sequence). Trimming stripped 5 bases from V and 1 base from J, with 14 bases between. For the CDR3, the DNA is TGTGCCTGGGATGGACACACGATTAACTATGGCTACACCTTC. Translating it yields CAWDGHTINYGYTF. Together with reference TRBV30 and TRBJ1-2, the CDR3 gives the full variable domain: SQTIHQWPATLVQPVGSPLSLECTVEGTSNPNLYWYRQAAGRGLQLLFYSVGIGQISSEVPQNLSASRPQDRQFILSSKKLLLSDSGFYLCAWDGHTINYGYTFGSGTRLTVV.

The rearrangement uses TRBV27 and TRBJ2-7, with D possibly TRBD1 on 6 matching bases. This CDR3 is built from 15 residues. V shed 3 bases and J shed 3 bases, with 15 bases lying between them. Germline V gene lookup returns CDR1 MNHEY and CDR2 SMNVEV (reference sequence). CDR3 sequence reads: CASSFHRDILYEQYF. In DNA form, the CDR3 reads TGTGCCAGCAGTTTTCATCGGGACATCCTCTACGAGCAGTACTTC.

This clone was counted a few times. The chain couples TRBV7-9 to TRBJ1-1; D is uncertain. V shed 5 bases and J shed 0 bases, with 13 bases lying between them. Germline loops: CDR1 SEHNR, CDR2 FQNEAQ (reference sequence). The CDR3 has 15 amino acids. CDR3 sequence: CASSPTERVNTEAFF. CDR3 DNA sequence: TGTGCCAGCAGCCCCACAGAGAGGGTGAACACTGAAGCTTTCTTT.

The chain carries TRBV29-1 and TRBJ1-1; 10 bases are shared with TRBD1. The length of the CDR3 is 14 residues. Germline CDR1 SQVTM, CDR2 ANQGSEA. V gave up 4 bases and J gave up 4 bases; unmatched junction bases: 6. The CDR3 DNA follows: TGCAGCGTTGCTCAGGACAGGGGGGGCACTGAAGCTTTCTTT. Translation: CSVAQDRGGTEAFF.

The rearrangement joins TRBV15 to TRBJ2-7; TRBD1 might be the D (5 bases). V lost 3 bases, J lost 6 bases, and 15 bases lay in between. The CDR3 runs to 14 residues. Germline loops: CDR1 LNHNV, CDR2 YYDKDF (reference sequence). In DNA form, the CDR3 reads TGTGCCACCAGCAGGGAGCAGGGTACTTTCGAGCAGTACTTC. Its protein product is CATSREQGTFEQYF.

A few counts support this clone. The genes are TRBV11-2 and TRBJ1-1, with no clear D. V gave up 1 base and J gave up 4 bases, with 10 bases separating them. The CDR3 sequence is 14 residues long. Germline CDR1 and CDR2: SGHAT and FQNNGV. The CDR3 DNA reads TGTGCCAGCAGCTTAGCCACTTTTGGCACTGAAGCTTTCTTT. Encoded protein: CASSLATFGTEAFF.

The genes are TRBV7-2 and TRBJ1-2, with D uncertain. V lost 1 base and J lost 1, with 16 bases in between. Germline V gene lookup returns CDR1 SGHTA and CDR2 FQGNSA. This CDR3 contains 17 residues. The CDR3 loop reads CASSLEGGVRLNYGYTF. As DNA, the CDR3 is TGTGCCAGCAGCTTAGAGGGAGGCGTCAGACTTAACTATGGCTACACCTTC.

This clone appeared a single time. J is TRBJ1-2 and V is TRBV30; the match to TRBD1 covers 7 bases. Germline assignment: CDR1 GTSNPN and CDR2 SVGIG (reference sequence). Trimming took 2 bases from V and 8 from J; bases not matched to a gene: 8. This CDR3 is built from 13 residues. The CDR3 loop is CAWSLETGEGYTF. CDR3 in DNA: TGTGCCTGGAGTCTTGAAACAGGGGAGGGCTACACCTTC.

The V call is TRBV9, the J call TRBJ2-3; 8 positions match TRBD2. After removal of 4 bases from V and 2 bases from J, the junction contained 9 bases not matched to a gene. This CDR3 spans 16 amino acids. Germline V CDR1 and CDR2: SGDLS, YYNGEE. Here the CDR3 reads CASSYQRGGFTDTQYF. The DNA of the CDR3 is TGTGCCAGCAGCTACCAACGGGGGGGGTTCACAGATACGCAGTATTTT.